A selection of T cell receptor beta chains follows, all from one sample in a study of Graves' ophthalmopathy and Graves' hyperthyroidism. Each CDR3 protein gets one entry after TCRdb re-called the multiplex PCR reads with MiXCR. The repertoire holds about 410,000 distinct CDR3 sequences, about 16% seen once, with roughly 1.5% in the top ten. The sequencing input was peripheral blood. These TCRs come from a woman younger than 35 with Graves' ophthalmopathy. Each CDR3 is given with its conserved first and last residue. The order of the fields is V gene, clone size, CDR3 length, J gene, D gene, CDR3 protein, CDR3 DNA. D genes are given only for firm matches. Clone size is given for some rows only: seen once, a few or many times, or a class if the clone is expanded.

>TRBV28|many|14|TRBJ1-1|.
CASSFGGWATEAFF
TGTGCCAGCAGTTTTGGGGGGTGGGCCACTGAAGCTTTCTTT
>TRBV6-2/TRBV6-3|many|14|TRBJ2-7|TRBD2
CAIAGRRVRYEQYF
TGTGCCATCGCCGGGAGGAGAGTTCGCTACGAGCAGTACTTC
>TRBV18|many|16|TRBJ1-1|.
CASSPPGPGGGTEAFF
TGTGCCAGCTCACCGCCTGGGCCCGGGGGTGGCACTGAAGCTTTCTTT
>TRBV5-1|many|14|TRBJ1-3|.
CASSTKDSGNTIYF
TGCGCCAGCAGCACAAAAGACTCTGGAAACACCATATATTTT
>TRBV11-2|.|13|TRBJ1-6|.
CASSLDRGSPLHF
TGTGCCAGCAGCTTGGACAGAGGTTCACCCCTCCACTTT
>TRBV10-3|.|13|TRBJ1-2|TRBD1
CAIRDRDLSGYTF
TGTGCCATCAGGGACAGGGATTTATCAGGCTACACCTTC
>TRBV6-1|.|14|TRBJ2-7|.
CASSECRVSYEQYF
TGTGCCAGCAGTGAATGTCGGGTCTCCTACGAGCAGTACTTC
>TRBV20-1|many|16|TRBJ1-5|TRBD1
CSAEPWRGTGSQPQHF
TGCAGTGCCGAACCCTGGAGGGGGACAGGGAGCCAGCCCCAGCATTTT
>TRBV20-1|many|13|TRBJ2-5|TRBD2
CSATPAGGETQYF
TGCAGTGCCACCCCGGCGGGAGGGGAGACCCAGTACTTC
>TRBV19|many|13|TRBJ2-4|TRBD1
CASSLGQGATQYF
TGTGCCAGTAGTCTGGGACAGGGAGCCACTCAGTACTTC
>TRBV2|many|16|TRBJ2-2|.
CASSAGFGMTGGELFF
TGTGCCAGCAGTGCAGGTTTTGGCATGACGGGCGGGGAGCTGTTTTTT
>TRBV27|many|12|TRBJ1-1|.
CASRGGATEAFF
TGTGCCAGCCGGGGAGGGGCCACTGAAGCTTTCTTT
>TRBV7-9|.|15|TRBJ1-6|.
CASSRGSSYNPPLHF
TGTGCCAGCAGCAGGGGGAGCTCCTATAATCCACCCCTCCACTTT
>TRBV5-1|many|16|TRBJ2-7|.
CASSMDRGGGPYEQYF
TGCGCCAGCAGCATGGACCGAGGGGGGGGTCCCTACGAGCAGTACTTC
>TRBV6-5|many|16|TRBJ1-1|.
CASSPLTGGAGTEAFF
TGTGCCAGCAGTCCGTTGACAGGAGGAGCGGGCACTGAAGCTTTCTTT
>TRBV28|many|16|TRBJ1-6|TRBD1
CASSFPLDRGQGPLHF
TGTGCCAGCAGTTTCCCACTGGACAGGGGGCAGGGTCCCCTCCACTTT
>TRBV6-2/TRBV6-3|many|15|TRBJ2-7|TRBD1
CASSYEGTGSYEQYF
TGTGCCAGCAGTTACGAGGGGACAGGGTCCTACGAGCAGTACTTC
>TRBV6-4|many|17|TRBJ1-3|TRBD1
CASRPGTGGASGNTIYF
TGTGCCAGCAGGCCCGGGACAGGGGGCGCCTCTGGAAACACCATATATTTT
>TRBV6-5|many|13|TRBJ2-5|TRBD2
CASKRLAEETQYF
TGTGCCAGCAAAAGACTAGCGGAAGAGACCCAGTACTTC
>TRBV6-6|many|13|TRBJ2-7|.
CASDTGSSYEQYF
TGTGCCAGCGACACAGGGAGTTCCTACGAGCAGTACTTC
>TRBV4-3|many|13|TRBJ1-5|.
CASSQGRRQPQHF
TGCGCCAGCAGCCAAGGGCGGCGTCAGCCCCAGCATTTT